Here is one TCR beta chain with its context. Its antigen is not yet known. No per-base quality is available; no much larger clone lies one base away. The data stem from a study of cytomegalovirus exposure and HLA in healthy donors (TCRdb year 2017). Some background on the complete study: An earlier analysis of approximately 640 of the donors reported about 250 Gb of sequence data and some 100 million unique TCR beta sequences from some 180 million T cells. Donor age, sex, ethnicity and CMV serostatus were compiled together with the repertoire data. The number of typed donors differed by locus: about 620-630 for A, B, C, DRB1 and DQB1; 500 to 550 for DQA1; 600 to 610 for DPA1; and about 450 for DPB1. In a later analysis, previously published TCR beta repertoires from about 670 donors were re-analyzed and high-resolution HLA genotyping was added so that TCR occurrence patterns could be studied. The aim of the study was to test whether cataloging public T cell receptors could identify signatures of past pathogen exposure. Using immunosequencing, the study profiled T cell repertoires from around 670 subjects and related those repertoires to cytomegalovirus serostatus. Among 398 genotyped donors of the cohort, an average of approximately 240,000 unique TCR beta nucleotide sequences were sequenced per donor, roughly 18% of them non-productive. An early release that covered about 600 HLA-typed donors contained about 300 gigabases of sequencing data and tens of millions of unique TCR sequences. Along with the 666-subject first cohort, a separate validation cohort of about 110 different subjects was used. Roughly five DR-DQ haplotypes were handled as single units for association and clustering because linkage in the cohort was strong. To predict cytomegalovirus infection status, the study brought together high-throughput TCR immunosequencing, statistical association of individual TCRs with disease status, and machine learning. The genetic ancestry cluster associated with self-reported Caucasian donors included around 76% of the roughly 400 genotyped donors. A later genetic analysis used genome-wide SNP genotypes for about three fifths of the roughly 700 donors, treating that subset as a discovery cohort. Every repertoire in the discovery cohort had been generated on one and the same sequencing platform. Class I and class II HLA loci were covered by the typing at four-digit resolution. An earlier analysis of 500 to 750 of the donors applied high-throughput TCR beta sequencing to assess whether each TCR beta V gene segment acted as functional or pseudogenic. Rather than drawing on any new phenotypic data, the later analysis identified candidate immune exposures from TCR beta sequences and the way those sequences occurred across donors.

Its CDR3 holds 15 amino acids, cysteine through phenylalanine. Solely the CDR3 DNA is kept, with 45 bases framed from the first base. The V end gives up 3 bases and the J end 3 bases, leaving 5 bases in the junction not matched to a gene. From the germline V gene (reference sequence), CDR1 is LNHDA and CDR2 is SQIVND. Points the paper makes about the study in general: In the study, 150 to 200 TCR beta chains were listed as associated with cytomegalovirus. An association between a missense DCLRE1C variant and V-gene and J-gene trimming of TCR beta chains was found in a later genetic analysis and replicated in an independent cohort. The classifier was reported to diagnose cytomegalovirus status with high specificity and sensitivity in both the original cohort and the validation cohort. A later analysis reported that several top co-occurrence clusters appeared linked to parvovirus B19, influenza, CMV and Epstein-Barr virus. Correlated functional status among segregating V segments might be attributable to linkage disequilibrium, but an unknown experimental factor could not be ruled out. In a later analysis, most CMV-associated TCR beta chains were found to appear HLA-restricted, with HLA associations seemingly driven largely by CMV exposure. In a later analysis, HLA-associated TCR beta chains showed more clonal expansion and lower generation probabilities than non-associated chains that were equally common. A further reported finding was that TCR beta sequences accurately predicted the HLA-A and HLA-B alleles for most subjects in the first cohort. Roughly uniform sequencing depth across donors was assumed in presence/absence analyses, although this assumption may not hold. In an earlier analysis of approximately 590 of the donors, most TCR beta V segments appeared in productive rearrangements about 87% or about 30% of the time, broadly matching IMGT annotations. When HLA alleles, especially DR and DQ, strongly co-occurred, TCR associations were difficult to assign to individual alleles. For the cohort, immune exposure information was limited to CMV serostatus. Most TCR sequences were observed very rarely across donors, whereas some public TCRs were present in many individuals. The authors suggested that the approach could potentially be extended to other disease states and immunological phenotypes. Some IMGT-functional V segments, including TRBV6-2 and TRBV6-3, could not be told apart with the 87-base-pair reads, so those segments were excluded. In a later genetic analysis, fewer N-insertions in productive TCRs were reported among donors in an Asian-associated ancestry cluster than the roughly 640-donor mean. Three of the identified cytomegalovirus-associated TCR beta chains were confirmed in vitro to be specific for cytomegalovirus antigens. HLA typing was unavailable for some donors at each locus, so association tests used only the typed subset. Seventeen rarely observed V segments, including chromosome 9 orphons, were excluded from the earlier analysis of approximately 500 of the donors because counts were too low. A group of highly shared sequence variants was considered likely to be a technical artifact of the sequencing pipeline. The cohort was sequenced for TCR beta chains only, and without alpha or paired-chain data the features that could be detected were limited. According to a later analysis, TCR association rates differed among HLA loci, with DRB1 alleles showing the most associated TCRs and HLA-C alleles showing the fewest. A later analysis associated 15,000 or so TCR beta sequences with specific HLA alleles at a false discovery rate of 0.05.

The library was prepared using the immunoSEQ multiplex PCR assay. The multiplex PCR relied on a mix of 60 forward primers for TCR Vbeta segments and 13 reverse primers for TCR Jbeta segments. The CDR3 region of rearranged TCR beta genes was amplified from genomic DNA with a multiplex PCR assay. On the Illumina HiSeq System, the amplified TCR beta libraries were sequenced as 87-base-pair reads. The paper's processing steps were these. A later analysis counted tens of millions of unique TCR beta chains across the approximately 700 repertoires, and some 11 million of these chains were shared by at least two donors. To remove PCR and sequencing errors, raw reads were error-corrected and collapsed into unique sequences using a nearest-neighbor algorithm that merged closely related sequences. CDR3 sequences were aligned to IMGT reference sequences to assign V, D and J gene segments. Each retained sequence needed at least a six-nucleotide match to both a V gene segment and a J gene segment. Rearrangements were classified as productive when the CDR3 lacked stop codons and remained in frame with V and J, and all other rearrangements were classified as non-productive. CDR3 was defined by IMGT convention, running from the second conserved V-encoded cysteine to the conserved J-encoded phenylalanine. In an earlier analysis of 587 of the donors, sequences lacking an unambiguous match to a single V gene segment were excluded. In an earlier analysis of 587 of the donors, a V segment was called functional when productive rearrangements were above 56.7%, and segregating when the standard deviation between donors exceeded 5%. A statistical classification framework was built to diagnose cytomegalovirus status from the catalog of TCR beta chain sequences. A later analysis assigned V and J genes by comparing TCR nucleotide sequences with IMGT/GENE-DB human TR gene sequences. In a later analysis, CDR3 sequences and most-parsimonious VDJ recombination scenarios were assigned using the TCRdist pipeline. In a later analysis, every TCR beta chain was defined by the combination of its CDR3 amino acid sequence and its V-gene family, and reads without a unique V-gene family were dropped. A later analysis removed 592 highly shared, low-generation-probability nucleotide sequences to deal with suspected cross-contamination and a sequencing artifact. For each public chain, a later analysis derived a clonal expansion index from normalized ranks of inferred template counts within each repertoire. In a later analysis, generation probabilities were computed using a VDJ recombination model fitted to out-of-frame rearrangements, and the results were checked against IGoR. Hypergeometric tests were used in a later analysis to score TCR-TCR, TCR-HLA and TCR-CMV co-occurrence, with a repertoire-size bias correction applied to the TCR pairs. To estimate false discovery rates, a later analysis permuted the HLA or CMV assignments 20 times. A later analysis grouped co-occurring TCRs with DBSCAN, adding TCRdist sequence similarity when clustering within HLA-allele-positive subsets. For co-occurrence clustering, repertoires with fewer than 30,000 or more than 120,000 public chains were excluded, along with several repertoires with anomalous nucleotide sharing. TCRdb limited this immuneACCESS table to in-frame rearrangements with V and J called. A share of clones is missing; checked studies link under half to unresolved V genes, and the rest is unexplained. D and trimming come from the DNA, and the V and J calls and clone size come from that table. The sample data list about 140,000 clones, and 80% to 85% of these were observed just once. Approximately 3% of the sample lies in the top ten.

The cohort was made up of hundreds of healthy bone marrow donors. At the time of sampling, every cohort member was nominally healthy, though immune exposures that went unrecorded were likely present. The donor was CMV seronegative and belonged to the group of over 300 seronegative cohort members. Each donor provided a peripheral blood sample, and peripheral blood mononuclear cells were used for TCR beta sequencing. Genomic DNA extraction from the blood cell samples was performed with the Qiagen DNeasy Blood Extraction Kit. This receptor chain uses TRBV19 and TRBJ2-1; 7 middle bases align to TRBD2. Sequenced: PBMCs. The receptor was derived from a male donor in good health and CMV-seronegative. The CDR3 region reads CASSITSGVYNEQFF. The DNA sequence is as follows: TGTGCCAGTAGTATCACCAGCGGGGTCTACAATGAGCAGTTCTTC.